This T cell receptor (beta chain) was sequenced in a study of cytomegalovirus exposure and HLA in healthy donors. Each of the donors was a healthy bone marrow donor. In germline, CDR1 is SGHTA, CDR2 FQGNSA. Trimming pared 5 bases from V and 5 bases from J, leaving 12 bases between. The CDR3 covers 14 residues. Researchers ran the PCR with 60 Vbeta and 13 Jbeta primers. Profiled with immunoSEQ multiplex PCR; TCRdb holds only in-frame clones, not every one. The table shows 150,000 to 250,000 clones, with roughly 85% occurring only once. This clonotype originated in a woman aged 25-40 years in good health and CMV-seropositive. J is TRBJ2-2 and V is TRBV7-2; D remains unclear. The sample consisted of PBMCs. This chain's CDR3 is CASSPLGVTGELFF. DNA for the CDR3: TGTGCCAGCAGCCCCCTAGGAGTAACCGGGGAGCTGTTTTTT. The full variable domain, in which reference TRBV7-2 and TRBJ2-2 provide the parts outside the CDR3, is GAGVSQSPSNKVTEKGKDVELRCDPISGHTALYWYRQSLGQGLEFLIYFQGNSAPDKSGLPSDRFSAERTGGSVSTLTIQRTQQEDSAVYLCASSPLGVTGELFFGEGSRLTVL.